Below, 5 T cell receptor beta chains from the same sample are listed, as sequenced in a study of blood T cell repertoires in COVID-19. TCRdb's copy holds only in-frame clones and misses some; the assay was immunoSEQ multiplex PCR. The sample comprises just over 250,000 clones, approximately 89% of which are singletons, and around 2.5% rests with the top ten. Sequences were obtained from peripheral blood. These receptors were taken from a woman between 45 and 60 years old with acute or convalescent COVID-19.

The chain couples TRBV14 to TRBJ1-2; D ambiguous. Germline CDR1 SGHDN, CDR2 FVKESK. Trimming removed 0 bases at V and 6 bases at J, with 23 bases between. The CDR3 length is 18 residues. The CDR3 region has the DNA TGTGCCAGCAGCCAAGATGGAAGAGGTATAACTAACTTCCATGGCTACACCTTC. Amino acid sequence: CASSQDGRGITNFHGYTF.

The chain is built from TRBV7-9 and TRBJ1-1; D may be TRBD1 (6 bases). Germline lookup yields CDR1 SEHNR and CDR2 FQNEAQ (reference sequence). This CDR3 contains 15 residues. Deletions cut 1 base from V and 4 bases from J, with 13 bases between. This chain's CDR3 is CASSLGAGDATEAFF. The CDR3 DNA reads TGTGCCAGCAGCTTAGGGGCAGGGGACGCCACTGAAGCTTTCTTT.

V is TRBV4-1 and J is TRBJ1-3, with TRBD1 matching over 8 bases. Germline CDR1 and CDR2: MGHRA and YSYEKL. V lost 2 bases, J lost 0 bases, and 9 bases stayed unmatched. The CDR3 runs 18 residues. CDR3 sequence (DNA): TGCGCCAGCAGCCAACCCCCAGGGGGCCAGAGCTCTGGAAACACCATATATTTT. Translation: CASSQPPGGQSSGNTIYF.

The chain recombines TRBV7-9 with TRBJ1-4, with 8 bases lining up with TRBD1. Germline trimming cut 0 bases from V and 7 bases from J; bases unmatched to any gene: 1. The germline CDR1 and CDR2 sequences are SEHNR and FQNEAQ (reference sequence). The CDR3 length is 14 residues. CDR3 sequence reads: CASSLATGGEKLFF. DNA of the CDR3: TGTGCCAGCAGCTTAGCTACAGGGGGTGAAAAACTGTTTTTT.

This rearrangement joins TRBV5-1 to TRBJ1-5; 12 nucleotides agree with TRBD1. The CDR3 has 15 amino acids. V trimming: 4 bases; J trimming: 6 bases; junction bases outside the gene matches: 5. CDR1 is SGHRS and CDR2 is YFSETQ in the germline V gene. The CDR3 here is CASSPGQGAGQPQHF. DNA of the CDR3: TGCGCCAGCAGCCCGGGACAGGGGGCTGGTCAGCCCCAGCATTTT.